A single sample is the source of the 16 T cell receptor beta chains below, sequenced in a study of blood T cell repertoires in COVID-19. TCRdb's copy holds only in-frame clones and misses some; the assay was immunoSEQ multiplex PCR. The sample holds a few hundred thousand clones, approximately 87% seen once. Material: peripheral blood. These receptors all come from a woman aged 25 to 39 with COVID-19, enrolled during active disease.

J is TRBJ1-1 and V is TRBV3-1 (or the pseudogene TRBV3-2), with D possibly being TRBD1 (6 bases). Germline V CDR1 and CDR2: LGHDT, YNNKEL (reference sequence). The CDR3 spans 14 residues. V shed 4 bases and J shed 0 bases, with 9 bases lying between them. The CDR3 DNA sequence: TGTGCCAGCAGCCTCAGACAGGTGAACACTGAAGCTTTCTTT. Its protein product is CASSLRQVNTEAFF.

The gene calls are TRBV6-5 and TRBJ1-4; TRBD1 agrees at 11 bases. CDR3 length: 15 residues. With 4 bases clipped from V and 8 bases from J, the junction kept 6 bases outside the gene matches. In germline, CDR1 is MNHEY, CDR2 SVGAGI. The CDR3 here is CASSFGQGAGEKLFF. CDR3 nucleotides: TGTGCCAGCAGTTTTGGACAGGGGGCAGGGGAAAAACTGTTTTTT.

This clone appeared a single time. Other DNA sequences in the same sample also yield this CDR3. The chain uses TRBV11-2 and TRBJ2-7; 7 bases fit TRBD1. There are 14 residues in the CDR3. Germline values: CDR1 SGHAT, CDR2 FQNNGV. V shed 5 bases, J shed 0 bases, and the junction held 4 bases outside the gene matches. The CDR3 DNA sequence: TGTGCCAGCAGCAGCGACAGGGTCTCCTACGAGCAGTACTTC. Protein sequence: CASSSDRVSYEQYF.

This clone was recorded once. The chain recombines TRBV28 with TRBJ1-1, with 7 bases fitting TRBD1. The CDR3 is 17 residues long. With V trimmed by 5 bases and J by 6 bases, 18 bases remained unmatched. Looked up from germline, CDR1 is MDHEN and CDR2 is SYDVKM. The CDR3, as DNA: TGTGCCAGCAGTATCCCGAACCCTACAGGGGATGGGGCTGAAGCTTTCTTT. Its protein product is CASSIPNPTGDGAEAFF.

The chain links TRBV15 to TRBJ2-7, with TRBD1 identical over 12 bases. CDR1 is LNHNV, CDR2 YYDKDF, per germline (reference sequence). V lost 1 base, J lost 5 bases, and 6 bases stayed unmatched. This CDR3 spans 16 amino acids. The CDR3 sequence: CATSRGVGTGGDEQYF. In nucleotides, the CDR3 is TGTGCCACCAGCAGAGGGGTCGGGACAGGGGGCGACGAGCAGTACTTC.

The chain carries TRBV28 and TRBJ2-3, with 10 positions matching TRBD1. V lost 6 bases, J lost 5 bases, and 11 bases stayed unmatched. The CDR3 consists of 16 residues. CDR1 is MDHEN and CDR2 is SYDVKM in the germline V gene. CDR3 protein: CASSRGDRGVVDTQYF. The CDR3 DNA is TGTGCCAGCAGCCGGGGGGACAGGGGAGTGGTAGATACGCAGTATTTT.

CDR3 DNA sequence: TGCAGCGTGAACCCGGGACAAGGTGGCACCTATGGCTACACCTTC. Translation gives CSVNPGQGGTYGYTF. This chain links TRBV29-1 with TRBJ1-2, with D maybe TRBD1 (6 bases). V was trimmed by 6 bases and J by 4 bases, leaving 21 bases between them. There are 15 residues in the CDR3. Germline-derived CDR1 and CDR2 are SQVTM and ANQGSEA.

The V call is TRBV2, the J call TRBJ2-7, with D unclear. V was pared by 7 bases and J by 0 bases, with 10 bases between. The CDR3 runs to 13 residues. The germline gives CDR1 SNHLY, CDR2 FYNNEI. The CDR3 sequence is CASTQTPSYEQYF. DNA for the CDR3: TGTGCCAGCACACAGACACCCTCCTACGAGCAGTACTTC.

J is TRBJ2-5 and V is TRBV5-1, with no clear D. Germline V gene data show CDR1 as SGHRS and CDR2 as YFSETQ. The CDR3 has 13 amino acids. Trimming took 0 bases from V and 5 from J, leaving 8 bases between them. In nucleotides, the CDR3 is TGCGCCAGCAGCTTGGGACCAGCGGAGACCCAGTACTTC. It translates to CASSLGPAETQYF. Complete variable domain (other parts from reference TRBV5-1 and TRBJ2-5): KAGVTQTPRYLIKTRGQQVTLSCSPISGHRSVSWYQQTPGQGLQFLFEYFSETQRNKGNFPGRFSGRQFSNSRSEMNVSTLELGDSALYLCASSLGPAETQYFGPGTRLLVL.

The chain uses TRBV28 and TRBJ2-2; TRBD2 might be the D (7 bases). Germline V CDR1 and CDR2: MDHEN, SYDVKM. This CDR3 spans 15 amino acids. The germline V and J ends were trimmed by 7 bases and 1 base, with 13 bases remaining between them. CDR3 in amino acids: CASMIGGRNTGELFF. CDR3 nucleotide sequence: TGTGCCAGCATGATCGGGGGGCGGAACACCGGGGAGCTGTTTTTT.

This chain links TRBV21-1 with TRBJ2-7; TRBD2 is taken as the D call from the table, unchecked against the DNA. TRBV21-1 is a documented pseudogene. The CDR3 covers 15 residues. CDR3 residues: CASTPSGKTSYEQYF. Here the CDR3 DNA reads TGTGCCAGCACGCCTAGCGGCAAGACTTCCTACGAGCAGTACTTC.

The V and J genes are TRBV7-9 and TRBJ2-3; 10 bases are shared with TRBD2. Germline V CDR1 and CDR2: SEHNR, FQNEAQ (reference sequence). The ends lost 5 bases at V and 6 bases at J; junction bases unmatched: 8. This CDR3 is built from 15 residues. The CDR3 here is CASSAAGTSADTQYF. The CDR3 nucleotides read TGTGCCAGCAGCGCCGCCGGGACTAGCGCCGATACGCAGTATTTT.

This chain links TRBV6-5 with TRBJ1-5; TRBD1 is a possible D gene (5 bases). Germline V gene data show CDR1 as MNHEY and CDR2 as SVGAGI. The V and J ends lost 7 bases and 4 bases respectively, with 17 bases between them. This CDR3 comprises 15 residues. CDR3 residues: CASIPGGGGNQPQHF. The CDR3 coding sequence is TGTGCCAGCATCCCGGGGGGTGGGGGAAATCAGCCCCAGCATTTT.

This rearrangement joins TRBV5-8 to TRBJ2-7; no firm D call. The CDR3 is 14 residues long. Germline CDR1 SGHTS, CDR2 YDEGEE. V lost 6 bases, J lost 3 bases, and 16 bases lay in between. In DNA, the CDR3 is TGTGCCAGCATCCCTAAGCCCAACTACTACGAGCAGTACTTC. It yields the protein CASIPKPNYYEQYF.

This chain connects TRBV19 to TRBJ2-1; 12 bases match TRBD2. CDR3 length: 14 residues. V gave up 2 bases and J gave up 10 bases; unmatched junction bases: 3. The germline gives CDR1 LNHDA, CDR2 SQIVND (reference sequence). In DNA, the CDR3 is TGTGCCAGTAGTATACGACTAGCGGGAGAAGAGCAGTTCTTC. Its protein product is CASSIRLAGEEQFF.

This chain connects TRBV27 to TRBJ2-1; TRBD1 matches at 8 bases. CDR3 length equals 17 residues. Unmatched junction bases numbered 13, after V lost 5 bases and J lost 4 bases. Germline values: CDR1 MNHEY, CDR2 SMNVEV (reference sequence). CDR3 residues: CASSPSWSGGNYNEQFF. DNA for the CDR3: TGTGCCAGCAGTCCCAGCTGGTCAGGGGGCAATTACAATGAGCAGTTCTTC.